This T cell receptor (beta chain) was sequenced during a study of blood T cells in healthy people across ages (dated by TCRdb to between 2015 and 2016). Context from the whole study: In model experiments, roughly one uniquely barcoded TCR beta cDNA molecule per two T cells was captured by template switching. To avoid experimental bias, donors of different ages were distributed randomly across sequencing lanes. The donors were divided into four age groups: young (average around 15 years), middle-aged (around 37), aged (roughly 60) and long-lived (about 90). To track age-related changes in TCR beta repertoire diversity, the study relied on deep sequencing normalized with unique cDNA molecular identifiers. For two donors (one aged 18 to 30 and one aged 80 or older), the study analyzed two additional independent replicas of 1 million unique cDNA reads from the same blood draw. Results and caveats for the whole study, not just this receptor: Because profiling used bulk unsorted PBMCs, naive and antigen-experienced compartments could not be compared conclusively. As age increased, observed TCR beta diversity per million T cells dropped in a roughly linear way, and a significant reduction was already evident by age 40. The CMV infection status of donors was not known, potentially confounding age-related changes in expanded clonotypes. Estimates of total diversity based on one million sequenced T cells were considered lower bounds and underestimates. Compared with the aged group, the long-lived group had more naive CD4+ T cells, fewer expanded clones and increased TCR diversity, a pattern suggesting age selection. Observed TCR beta diversity correlated strongly with the percentage of naive T cells measured by flow cytometry.

Donors were about 36 systemically healthy Caucasian individuals from Russia aged 6 to 90 years. Approximately 9.3 milliliters of peripheral blood were drawn from each donor into EDTA-treated Vacutainer tubes. PBMCs were isolated by Ficoll-Paque density-gradient centrifugation, with at least 6 million obtained per sample. Total RNA, at least 6 micrograms per sample, was extracted from PBMCs with Trizol reagent. For every donor, flow cytometry on a PBMC aliquot measured the percentage of naive CD45RAhigh/CD27high T cells. As regards this clonotype: Its antigen target is currently unknown. No per-base quality is available; no much larger clone lies one base away.

Libraries came from 5' RACE. The sample was run on an Illumina HiSeq 2500. A second PCR of roughly 7 to 12 cycles was run with a J-beta primer mix and a sample-barcoded 5' primer. Each TCR beta cDNA molecule received a unique molecular identifier from a template-switch 5' adaptor carrying 12 random nucleotides. At least 2.5 million CDR3-containing paired-end reads were obtained from each sample. First-strand cDNA synthesis was performed from all RNA using the Mint cDNA synthesis kit, with priming by a TRBC-specific oligonucleotide. Following uracil-DNA glycosylase treatment, all cDNA underwent a first 18-cycle PCR with the universal primers M1SS and BC2_uni_R. The published analysis was carried out like this. Normalization of each sample was performed by random selection of 1 million high-quality reads, each carrying a distinct molecular identifier. Reads with shared molecular identifiers were discarded instead of being binned into consensus sequences. CDR3 identification, clonotype clustering and error correction used MiTCR with a Q25 quality threshold and the strictest error-elimination algorithm. A nonparametric unseen species model using Euler transformation provided a lower-bound estimate of total TCR beta diversity. In TCRdb, the public reads were trimmed at Q25 with fastp and aligned with MiXCR, with productive beta chains retained. One record per CDR3 amino acid sequence lists the most common genes and DNA. The V and J calls were determined by TCRdb, not by the authors. The sample data list about 630,000 distinct CDR3 sequences, and roughly 21% of these were observed just once. The ten largest clones represent 3% to 4.5% of the sample.

As encoded in the germline V gene, CDR1 is SGHRS while CDR2 is YFSETQ. Counted from cysteine to phenylalanine, this CDR3 has 12 amino acids. Left in the record is the CDR3 DNA by itself, 36 bases read in frame from the first base. V trim: 0 bases; J trim: 9 bases; unmatched bases: 2. Material for sequencing was blood. The chain links TRBV5-1 with TRBJ1-2, and TRBD1 matches 7 of the central bases. The sequence was obtained from a man between 65 and 85 years old in good health. The DNA is as follows: TGCGCCAGCAGCTTGGAGACAGGGCGCTACACCTTC. This yields the protein CASSLETGRYTF.